This T cell receptor beta chain was documented in a study of shared clonotypes between healthy human individuals. CD45RO-negative CD8 cells positively selected for CCR7 made up the naive population, which excluded terminally differentiated effector memory CD45RA+ cells. CDR3 size: 15 residues. The germline V gene encodes CDR1 MNHNS and CDR2 SASEGT. V lost 4 bases and J 5 bases, leaving 15 bases between the germline ends. TCRdb keeps only in-frame clones here, not all; method: immunoSEQ multiplex PCR. Here the sample spans millions of clones, about 95% being singletons. Source material: naive CD8+ T cells sorted from blood. The source of this sequence is a man between 18 and 35 years old in good health. The rearrangement links TRBV6-1 to TRBJ2-1; weak D call: TRBD1 (5 bases). CDR3 DNA sequence: TGTGCCAGCAGTGGAAACAGGTATATGGACAATGAGCAGTTCTTC. This gives the protein CASSGNRYMDNEQFF.